These 2 T cell receptor beta chains came from one sample sequenced in a study of tumor-infiltrating lymphocytes in primary liver carcinoma. Researchers generated TCR beta cDNA from 500 ng of total RNA, relying on a constant-region primer. Nested multiplex PCR, run for three rounds with slightly modified ARM-PCR, yielded TCR beta libraries. TRBV1-TRBV30 forward primers paired with a C-beta reverse primer were used in the first two PCR rounds, which ran roughly 10 cycles each. TCRdb analysed the multiplex PCR reads with MiXCR anew, one entry per CDR3 protein. The table includes about 180,000 distinct CDR3 sequences, around 60% detected once. Unsorted whole blood served as the source of blood RNA, and germline DNA was extracted as well. The sample taken for sequencing was peripheral blood. The receptors stem from a man in his forties or fifties with primary liver carcinoma and hepatitis B virus infection.

This clonotype showed up just a few times. A much bigger clone sits one base away, suggesting this may be a read error. The chain uses TRBV11-2 and TRBJ1-2; D unresolved. V lost 1 base, J lost 8 bases, and 17 bases lay in between. This CDR3 has 15 residues. Germline V gives CDR1 SGHAT, CDR2 FQNNGV. CDR3 nucleotides: TGTGCCAGCAGCTTAGGAAGGGATCCCTTTGGGGGCTACACCTTC. Amino acid sequence: CASSLGRDPFGGYTF.

This clonotype was seen only a few times. This rearrangement joins TRBV4-1 to TRBJ2-7, with a possible D match to TRBD1 (6 bases). In germline, CDR1 is MGHRA, CDR2 YSYEKL. There are 16 residues in the CDR3. V was trimmed by 0 bases and J by 6 bases, leaving 18 bases between them. The CDR3 DNA sequence: TGCGCCAGCAGCCAAGACTTACAGGGTGGAAGGGGCGAGCAGTACTTC. Translation: CASSQDLQGGRGEQYF.